This entry features one TCR beta chain sequence. This table comes from immunoSEQ multiplex PCR, and its TCRdb copy is limited to in-frame clones, with some not included. The sample lists about 41,000 clones; about 85% were seen once. The sample originates from a study of PD-L1 blockade in urothelial cancer. Study-wide context: The researchers analyzed blood 3 weeks (second dose) and 6 weeks after treatment start.

Regarding time point: peripheral blood 6 weeks after treatment start. V was pared by 7 bases and J by 1 base, with 5 bases of the junction left unmatched. The germline V gene has CDR1 ENHRY and CDR2 SYGVKD. There are 14 residues in the CDR3. This sample comprised PBMCs, obtained around atezolizumab (anti-PD-L1) treatment. The chain is built from TRBV10-3 and TRBJ1-1; 8 bases agree with TRBD1. The receptor was isolated from a man in his 70s with urothelial cancer. The CDR3 loop reads CAIISDRGNTEAFF. CDR3 bases: TGTGCCATCATTTCCGACAGGGGGAACACTGAAGCTTTCTTT.